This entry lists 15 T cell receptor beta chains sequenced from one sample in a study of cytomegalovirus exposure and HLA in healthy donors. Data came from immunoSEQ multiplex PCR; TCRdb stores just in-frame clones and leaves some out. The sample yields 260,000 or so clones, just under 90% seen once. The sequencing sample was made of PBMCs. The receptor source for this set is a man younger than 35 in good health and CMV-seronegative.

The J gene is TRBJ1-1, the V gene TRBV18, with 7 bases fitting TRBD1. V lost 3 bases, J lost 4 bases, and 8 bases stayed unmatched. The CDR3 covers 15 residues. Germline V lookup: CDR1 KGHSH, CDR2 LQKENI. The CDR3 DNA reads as TGTGCCAGCTCACCGAGACAGGGAGAGGCCACTGAAGCTTTCTTT. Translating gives CASSPRQGEATEAFF.

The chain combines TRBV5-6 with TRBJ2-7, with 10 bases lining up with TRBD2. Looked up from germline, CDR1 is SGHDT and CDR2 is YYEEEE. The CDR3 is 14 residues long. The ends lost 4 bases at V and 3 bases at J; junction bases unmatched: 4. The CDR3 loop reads CASSRGLADYEQYF. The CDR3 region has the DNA TGTGCCAGCAGCCGTGGACTAGCGGACTACGAGCAGTACTTC.

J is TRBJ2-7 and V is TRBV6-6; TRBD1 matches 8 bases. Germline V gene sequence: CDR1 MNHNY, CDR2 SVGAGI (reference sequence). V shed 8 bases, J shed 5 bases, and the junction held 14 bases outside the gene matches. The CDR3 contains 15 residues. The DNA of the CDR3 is TGTGCCAGCTGTCCCCCGGGCAGGGGGCGGGACGAGCAGTACTTC. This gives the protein CASCPPGRGRDEQYF.

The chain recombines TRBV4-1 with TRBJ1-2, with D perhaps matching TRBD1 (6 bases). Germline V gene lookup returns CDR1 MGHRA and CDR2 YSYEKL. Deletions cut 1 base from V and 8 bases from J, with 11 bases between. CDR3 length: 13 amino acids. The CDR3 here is CASSQAGVSGYTF. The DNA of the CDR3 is TGCGCCAGCAGCCAAGCAGGGGTTTCGGGCTACACCTTC.

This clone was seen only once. This CDR3 reads CASSLLTVSSGNTIYF. CDR3 in DNA: TGTGCCAGCAGCTTGTTGACAGTCAGCTCTGGAAACACCATATATTTT. The chain uses TRBV28 and TRBJ1-3, with D perhaps TRBD1 (5 bases). The CDR3 runs to 16 residues. Trimming removed 6 bases from V and 0 bases from J, with 15 bases in between. CDR1 MDHEN and CDR2 SYDVKM come from the germline V gene.

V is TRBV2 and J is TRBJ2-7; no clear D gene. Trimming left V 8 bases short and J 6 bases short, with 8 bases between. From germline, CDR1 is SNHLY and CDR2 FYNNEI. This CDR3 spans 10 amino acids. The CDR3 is CASEVGEQYF. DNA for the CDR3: TGTGCCAGCGAGGTTGGCGAGCAGTACTTC.

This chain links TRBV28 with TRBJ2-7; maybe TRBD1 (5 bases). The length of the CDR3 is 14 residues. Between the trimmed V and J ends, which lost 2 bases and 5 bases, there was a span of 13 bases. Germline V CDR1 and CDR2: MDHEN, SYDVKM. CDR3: CASSLGHLVNEQYF. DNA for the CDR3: TGTGCCAGCAGTTTAGGACACCTGGTGAACGAGCAGTACTTC.

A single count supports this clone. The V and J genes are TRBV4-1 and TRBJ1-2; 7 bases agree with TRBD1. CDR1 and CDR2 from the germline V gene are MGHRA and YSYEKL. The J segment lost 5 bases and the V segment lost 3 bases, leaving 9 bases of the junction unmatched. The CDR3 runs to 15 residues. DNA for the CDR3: TGCGCCAGCAGCCATCCGACAGGGACTGATTATGGCTACACCTTC. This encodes CASSHPTGTDYGYTF.

The CDR3 spells CASSEAGRGNSPLHF. In nucleotides, the CDR3 is TGTGCCAGCAGTGAAGCTGGCCGGGGGAATTCACCCCTCCACTTT. The V and J genes are TRBV2 and TRBJ1-6; possibly TRBD1 for D (5 bases). The V end was cut by 0 bases, the J end by 7 bases, with 10 bases between. The CDR3 contains 15 residues. Germline values: CDR1 SNHLY, CDR2 FYNNEI.

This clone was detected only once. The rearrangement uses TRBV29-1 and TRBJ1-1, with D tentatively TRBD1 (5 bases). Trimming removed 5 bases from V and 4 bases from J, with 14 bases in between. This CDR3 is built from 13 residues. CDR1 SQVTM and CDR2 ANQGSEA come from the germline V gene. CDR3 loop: CSVNRGSGTEAFF. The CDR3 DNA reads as TGCAGCGTTAACCGGGGGAGTGGCACTGAAGCTTTCTTT.

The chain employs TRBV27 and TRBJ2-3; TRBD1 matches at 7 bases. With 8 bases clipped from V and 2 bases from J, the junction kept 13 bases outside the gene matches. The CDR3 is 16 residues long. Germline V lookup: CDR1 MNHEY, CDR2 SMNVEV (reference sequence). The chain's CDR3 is CASHYAPGTVTDTQYF. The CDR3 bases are TGTGCCAGCCATTACGCCCCCGGGACAGTCACAGATACGCAGTATTTT.

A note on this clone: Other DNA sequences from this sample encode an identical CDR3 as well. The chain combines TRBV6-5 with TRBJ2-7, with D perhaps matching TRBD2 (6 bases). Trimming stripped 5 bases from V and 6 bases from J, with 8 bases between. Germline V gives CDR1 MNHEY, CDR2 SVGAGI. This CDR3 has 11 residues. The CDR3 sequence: CASSTGSEQYF. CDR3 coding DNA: TGTGCCAGCAGTACCGGGAGCGAGCAGTACTTC.

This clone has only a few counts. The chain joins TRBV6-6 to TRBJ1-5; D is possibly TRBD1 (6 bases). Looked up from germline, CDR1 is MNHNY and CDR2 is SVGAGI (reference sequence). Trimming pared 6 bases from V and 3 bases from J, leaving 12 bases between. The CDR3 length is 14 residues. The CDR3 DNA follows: TGTGCCAGCAGAGGGACATCGGACAATCAGCCCCAGCATTTT. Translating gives CASRGTSDNQPQHF.

CDR3 protein: CASSRQGGTDTQYF. CDR3 coding DNA: TGTGCCAGCTCACGTCAGGGGGGCACAGATACGCAGTATTTT. J is TRBJ2-3 and V is TRBV6-4, with 7 bases lining up with TRBD1. CDR3 length: 14 amino acids. From germline, CDR1 is MRHNA and CDR2 SNTAGT. The J segment lost 1 base and the V segment lost 8 bases, leaving 6 bases of the junction unmatched.

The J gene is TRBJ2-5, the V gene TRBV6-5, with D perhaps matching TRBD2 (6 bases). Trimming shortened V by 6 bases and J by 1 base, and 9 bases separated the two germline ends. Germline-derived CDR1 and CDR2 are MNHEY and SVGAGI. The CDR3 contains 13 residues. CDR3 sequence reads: CASRGGAQETQYF. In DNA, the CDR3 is TGTGCCAGCAGGGGGGGTGCCCAAGAGACCCAGTACTTC.